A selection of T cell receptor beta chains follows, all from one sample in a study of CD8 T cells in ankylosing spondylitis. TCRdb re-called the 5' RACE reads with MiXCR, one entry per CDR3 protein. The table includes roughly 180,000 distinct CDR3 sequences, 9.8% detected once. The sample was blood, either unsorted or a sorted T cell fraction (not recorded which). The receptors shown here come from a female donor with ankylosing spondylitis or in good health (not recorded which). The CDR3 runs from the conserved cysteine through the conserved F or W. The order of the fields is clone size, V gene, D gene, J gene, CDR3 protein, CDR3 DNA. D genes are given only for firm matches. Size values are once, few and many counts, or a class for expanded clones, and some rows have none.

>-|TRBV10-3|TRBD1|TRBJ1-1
CAINPGQGEAFF
TGTGCCATCAACCCGGGACAGGGTGAAGCTTTCTTT
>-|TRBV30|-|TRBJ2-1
CAWSYGDHEQFF
TGTGCCTGGAGTTACGGGGACCATGAGCAGTTCTTC
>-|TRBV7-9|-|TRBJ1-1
CASSPPRGLEAFF
TGTGCCAGCAGCCCCCCTAGGGGATTGGAAGCTTTCTTT
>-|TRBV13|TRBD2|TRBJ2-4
CASSPGGSDIQYF
TGTGCCAGCAGCCCCGGGGGGTCGGACATTCAGTACTTC
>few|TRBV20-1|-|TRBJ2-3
CSARGGGSTDTQYF
TGCAGTGCTAGGGGCGGCGGGAGCACAGATACGCAGTATTTT
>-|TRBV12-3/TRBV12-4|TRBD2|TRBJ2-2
CASSDSGRKPGELFF
TGTGCCAGCAGTGATAGCGGGAGAAAGCCCGGGGAGCTGTTTTTT
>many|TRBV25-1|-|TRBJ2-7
CASRPGTSGTYEQYF
TGTGCCAGCAGGCCCGGGACGTCTGGGACCTACGAGCAGTACTTC
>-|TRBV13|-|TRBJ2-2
CASSLVRRAGGELFF
TGTGCCAGCAGCTTAGTCAGGAGGGCCGGCGGGGAGCTGTTTTTT
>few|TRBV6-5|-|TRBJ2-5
CASSYSRNQETQYF
TGTGCCAGCAGTTACTCCAGAAACCAAGAGACCCAGTACTTC
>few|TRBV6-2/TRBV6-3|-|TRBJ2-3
CASSRGLGTSTDTQYF
TGTGCCAGCAGTCGGGGCCTCGGGACAAGCACAGATACGCAGTATTTT
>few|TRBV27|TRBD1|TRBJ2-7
CASSYPGTGSHF
TGTGCCAGCAGTTACCCCGGGACAGGGAGTCACTTC
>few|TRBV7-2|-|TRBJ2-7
CASSLMASSGEQYF
TGTGCCAGCAGCCTAATGGCCAGTTCGGGCGAGCAGTACTTC
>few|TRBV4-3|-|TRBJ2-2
CASSQEEASGELFF
TGCGCCAGCAGCCAAGAAGAAGCAAGCGGGGAGCTGTTTTTT
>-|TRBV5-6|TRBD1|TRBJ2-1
CASSPGQGYYNEQFF
TGTGCCAGCAGCCCGGGACAGGGATACTACAATGAGCAGTTCTTC
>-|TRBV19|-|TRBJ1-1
CASSRDTNTEAFF
TGTGCCAGTAGTCGTGACACAAACACTGAAGCTTTCTTT
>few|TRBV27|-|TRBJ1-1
CASSFVSRKNTEAFF
TGTGCCAGCAGTTTTGTGAGTAGAAAGAACACTGAAGCTTTCTTT
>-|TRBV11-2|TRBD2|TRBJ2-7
CASSLGGSGRAGNF
TGTGCCAGCAGCTTAGGTGGTAGCGGGAGGGCCGGGAACTTC